This paragraph covers one T cell receptor (beta chain) sequence. Its antigen is unidentified. Germline loops: CDR1 SGHAT, CDR2 FQNNGV. The CDR3 is 13 residues long. Trimming stripped 2 bases from V and 6 bases from J, with 11 bases between. These data belong to a study of cytomegalovirus exposure and HLA in healthy donors. Study-level findings and limits: The classifier was said to identify cytomegalovirus status with high specificity and sensitivity. According to a subsequent analysis, TCR clusters identified in the first cohort showed a tendency to co-occur across the 100 to 150 validation repertoires. There were a few CMV-associated chains whose specificity for CMV antigens was confirmed in vitro.

The repertoire was sequenced with immunoSEQ multiplex PCR; TCRdb's copy has only in-frame clones and lacks some. Of over 100,000 clones detected, over 85% appear once; the ten largest clones hold 3% to 4%. This clonotype originated in a man under 40 in good health and CMV-seronegative. Sequenced: PBMCs. The chain couples TRBV11-2 to TRBJ2-7; D is unresolved. This chain's CDR3 is CASSLIRVVEQYF. The CDR3 DNA is TGTGCCAGCAGCTTAATTCGAGTAGTCGAGCAGTACTTC.